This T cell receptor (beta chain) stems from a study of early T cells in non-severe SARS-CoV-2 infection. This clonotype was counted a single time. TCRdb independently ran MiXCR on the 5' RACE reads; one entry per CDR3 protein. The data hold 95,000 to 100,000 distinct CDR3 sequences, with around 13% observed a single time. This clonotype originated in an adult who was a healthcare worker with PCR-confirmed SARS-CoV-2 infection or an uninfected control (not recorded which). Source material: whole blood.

CDR3 sequence reads: CASSIRGGAFYNEQFF. Here the CDR3 DNA reads TGTGCCAGCAGCATAAGAGGGGGGGCTTTCTACAATGAGCAGTTCTTC. The chain couples TRBV11-1 to TRBJ2-1; a possible D gene is TRBD2 (7 bases). Deletions cut 5 bases from V and 3 bases from J, with 17 bases between. This CDR3 has 16 residues. From germline, CDR1 is SGHAT and CDR2 FQDESV (reference sequence).